Listed here are 10 T cell receptor beta chains from one sample, sequenced in a study of blood T cell repertoires in COVID-19. Measured with immunoSEQ multiplex PCR; TCRdb has only the in-frame clones, and not every one. Of 150,000 to 200,000 clones in the sample, approximately 88% were seen once. The sequenced sample consisted of PBMCs or T cells enriched from blood (not recorded which). The receptors originated from a woman aged 18-35 years who had recovered from COVID-19.

This chain joins TRBV24-1 and TRBJ2-1, with D possibly being TRBD2 (7 bases). This CDR3 is built from 17 residues. Germline CDR1 KGHDR, CDR2 SFDVKD. V lost 2 bases, J lost 1 base, and 14 bases lay in between. The CDR3 nucleotides are TGTGCCACCAGTGATTGGCGTGGGGGGGCGTCCTACAATGAGCAGTTCTTC. Its protein product is CATSDWRGGASYNEQFF.

The rearrangement joins TRBV7-9 to TRBJ1-1; possible D gene TRBD1, 5 bases. V was pared by 4 bases and J by 0 bases, with 12 bases between. There are 15 residues in the CDR3. Germline V gene data show CDR1 as SEHNR and CDR2 as FQNEAQ (reference sequence). The CDR3 loop is CASSSIDSMNTEAFF. The CDR3 nucleotides read TGTGCCAGCAGCTCTATCGACAGCATGAACACTGAAGCTTTCTTT.

The chain employs TRBV3-1 (or the pseudogene TRBV3-2) and TRBJ1-2; no clear D. In germline, CDR1 is LGHDT, CDR2 YNNKEL (reference sequence). Trimming stripped 1 base from V and 4 bases from J, with 10 bases between. The CDR3 totals 14 residues. CDR3 bases: TGTGCCAGCAGCCAAGCCACCGTCGGCTATGGCTACACCTTC. Protein: CASSQATVGYGYTF.

J is TRBJ1-1 and V is TRBV2; maybe TRBD1 (5 bases). This CDR3 is 13 amino acids long. The germline V and J ends were trimmed by 1 base and 5 bases, with 8 bases remaining between them. CDR1 is SNHLY, CDR2 FYNNEI, per germline. The CDR3 sequence is CASSEEGVTEAFF. The CDR3 DNA sequence: TGTGCCAGCAGTGAAGAAGGGGTAACTGAAGCTTTCTTT.

V usage is TRBV5-6 and J usage is TRBJ1-5, with TRBD1 matching over 9 bases. CDR1 and CDR2 from the germline V gene are SGHDT and YYEEEE. V lost 1 base and J lost 2; bases outside the gene matches: 1. The CDR3 is 15 residues long. The CDR3 loop reads CASSLWDRGNQPQHF. The CDR3 DNA reads TGTGCCAGCAGCTTGTGGGACAGGGGCAATCAGCCCCAGCATTTT.

This clone was seen once. The chain recombines TRBV28 with TRBJ1-1; tentative D call: TRBD1 (5 bases). Germline V gene data show CDR1 as MDHEN and CDR2 as SYDVKM. Trimming cost V 6 bases and J 4 bases, with 12 bases left between them. CDR3 size: 13 residues. The CDR3 DNA reads TGTGCCAGCAGGGAGGGGCGGGGCACTGAAGCTTTCTTT. Amino acid sequence: CASREGRGTEAFF.

This sequence joins TRBV9 and TRBJ2-1, with a possible D match to TRBD1 (5 bases). V lost 3 bases and J 1 base, leaving 14 bases between the germline ends. Germline V gene sequence: CDR1 SGDLS, CDR2 YYNGEE. The length of the CDR3 is 16 residues. CDR3 DNA sequence: TGTGCCAGCAGCGCACCCCTTGACAGTTCCTACAATGAGCAGTTCTTC. Translated: CASSAPLDSSYNEQFF.

The chain couples TRBV29-1 to TRBJ1-2; D might be TRBD1 (5 bases). Germline-derived CDR1 and CDR2 are SQVTM and ANQGSEA. The CDR3 length is 12 residues. V was shortened by 3 bases and J by 7 bases, with 12 bases between the two germline ends. DNA for the CDR3: TGCAGCGTTGAGGGGCAGGGTCGTGGCTACACCTTC. This translates into CSVEGQGRGYTF.

About this clone: An end of the junction does not agree with germline; a read error may underlie this. The V gene is TRBV30, the J gene TRBJ2-7, with D possibly TRBD1 on 6 matching bases. Germline V gene lookup returns CDR1 GTSNPN and CDR2 SVGIG (reference sequence). The CDR3 runs to 11 residues. Here the CDR3 reads CAWSVGDRSDF. DNA for the CDR3: TGTGCCTGGAGTGTAGGAGACAGGTCGGACTTC.

In DNA, the CDR3 is TGTGCCAGCAGCTTAAAGTGGACAGGGGGCCGTGGCTACACCTTC. It codes for CASSLKWTGGRGYTF. The chain recombines TRBV13 with TRBJ1-2, with 11 nucleotides matching TRBD1. The germline V gene encodes CDR1 PRHDT and CDR2 FYEKMQ (reference sequence). The CDR3 totals 15 residues. Trimming at V came to 2 bases and at J to 7 bases, leaving 6 bases not matched to a gene.